The 17 T cell receptor beta chains below were found in one sample sequenced in a study of blood T cell repertoires in COVID-19. Profiling relied on immunoSEQ multiplex PCR, and the TCRdb table lists in-frame clones only, not all of them. The data contain 350,000 to 400,000 clones, 85% to 90% of them singletons. The sequenced sample was peripheral blood. The receptor source for this set is a man between 18 and 29 years old with active or convalescent COVID-19.

The chain uses TRBV6-2 or TRBV6-3 and TRBJ2-7; a possible D gene is TRBD1 (5 bases). Germline CDR1 reads MNHEY; CDR2 reads SVGEGT. The V and J ends lost 0 bases and 5 bases respectively, with 11 bases between them. The CDR3 spans 14 residues. The CDR3 protein is CASSYSTDLHEQYF. CDR3 bases: TGTGCCAGCAGTTACTCGACAGACCTCCACGAGCAGTACTTC.

The V and J genes are TRBV5-6 and TRBJ2-5; D perhaps matches TRBD2 (6 bases). Germline V gives CDR1 SGHDT, CDR2 YYEEEE. The germline V and J ends were trimmed by 2 bases and 4 bases, with 18 bases remaining between them. This CDR3 has 16 amino acids. The CDR3 here is CASSFETVGLRETQYF. In nucleotides, the CDR3 is TGTGCCAGCAGCTTTGAGACTGTGGGACTCCGAGAGACCCAGTACTTC.

The chain has TRBV7-2 and TRBJ2-1, with TRBD2 identical over 12 bases. V lost 4 bases and J lost 0; bases outside the gene matches: 4. CDR3 size: 17 residues. Looked up from germline, CDR1 is SGHTA and CDR2 is FQGNSA. The CDR3, as DNA: TGTGCCAGCAGCTATCCTAGCGGGGGGGGCTCCTACAATGAGCAGTTCTTC. This codes for CASSYPSGGGSYNEQFF.

The V and J genes are TRBV15 and TRBJ1-5, with D tentatively TRBD1 (5 bases). Trimming cost V 5 bases and J 6 bases, with 14 bases left between them. This CDR3 has 14 amino acids. Germline V CDR1 and CDR2: LNHNV, YYDKDF (reference sequence). CDR3 residues: CATSEQTVRQPQHF. Written as DNA, the CDR3 is TGTGCCACCAGCGAGCAGACAGTACGTCAGCCCCAGCATTTT.

This rearrangement joins TRBV28 to TRBJ2-1; no firm D call. The CDR3 runs to 13 residues. V was pared by 6 bases and J by 1 base, with 7 bases between. Germline-derived CDR1 and CDR2 are MDHEN and SYDVKM. CDR3 in amino acids: CASSYYSYNEQFF. CDR3 DNA sequence: TGTGCCAGCAGCTATTATTCCTACAATGAGCAGTTCTTC.

As to this clone: This same CDR3 is encoded by further DNA sequences in the sample. V and J are TRBV3-1 (or the pseudogene TRBV3-2) and TRBJ1-2; 8 bases are a match to TRBD1. The length of the CDR3 is 13 residues. Germline CDR1 reads LGHDT; CDR2 reads YNNKEL (reference sequence). Unmatched junction bases numbered 1, after V lost 3 bases and J lost 4 bases. The CDR3 protein is CASSQGTGYGYTF. CDR3 sequence (DNA): TGTGCCAGCAGCCAGGGGACAGGCTATGGCTACACCTTC.

The chain carries TRBV7-9 and TRBJ1-3; a weak D match, TRBD1 (6 bases). The length of the CDR3 is 16 residues. Trimming stripped 8 bases from V and 0 bases from J, with 17 bases between. In germline, CDR1 is SEHNR, CDR2 FQNEAQ (reference sequence). The CDR3 region is CASERGRASSGNTIYF. The CDR3 bases are TGTGCCAGCGAGAGGGGGAGGGCAAGCTCTGGAAACACCATATATTTT.

The chain joins TRBV5-1 to TRBJ1-6, with D perhaps matching TRBD1 (5 bases). Germline-derived CDR1 and CDR2 are SGHRS and YFSETQ. The CDR3 has 15 amino acids. V shed 0 bases and J shed 10 bases, with 14 bases lying between them. The CDR3 DNA reads TGCGCCAGCAGCTTGGTCGGGCAGGGAGGATCACCCCTCCACTTT. Its protein product is CASSLVGQGGSPLHF. Full variable domain (remainder filled in from reference TRBV5-1 and TRBJ1-6): KAGVTQTPRYLIKTRGQQVTLSCSPISGHRSVSWYQQTPGQGLQFLFEYFSETQRNKGNFPGRFSGRQFSNSRSEMNVSTLELGDSALYLCASSLVGQGGSPLHFGNGTRLTVT.

V usage is TRBV4-2 and J usage is TRBJ1-1; 7 bases match TRBD1. Germline CDR1 is LGHNA and CDR2 is YNFKEQ. The CDR3 consists of 15 residues. V gave up 1 base and J gave up 1 base; unmatched junction bases: 3. This CDR3 reads CASSQAGQTNTEAFF. As DNA, the CDR3 is TGTGCCAGCAGCCAAGCGGGACAGACGAACACTGAAGCTTTCTTT.

J is TRBJ1-6 and V is TRBV9; TRBD1 might be the D (6 bases). The CDR3 length is 17 residues. CDR1 is SGDLS and CDR2 is YYNGEE in the germline V gene. Trimming left V 4 bases short and J 0 bases short, with 14 bases between. CDR3 bases: TGTGCCAGCAGCACATCGGACAGCTTCTCCTATAATTCACCCCTCCACTTT. Protein product: CASSTSDSFSYNSPLHF.

V is TRBV5-1 and J is TRBJ2-6, with 9 bases identical to TRBD1. The germline CDR1 and CDR2 sequences are SGHRS and YFSETQ. CDR3 length equals 21 residues. After removal of 3 bases from V and 0 bases from J, the junction contained 16 bases not matched to a gene. This CDR3 is CASSSRGQGPSIPSGANVLTF. In DNA form, the CDR3 reads TGCGCCAGCAGCTCTCGGGGACAGGGTCCATCAATTCCCTCTGGGGCCAACGTCCTGACTTTC.

This clone was seen more than once but under ten times. The rearrangement joins TRBV5-1 to TRBJ2-7; 7 bases are shared with TRBD2. Germline CDR1 SGHRS, CDR2 YFSETQ. This CDR3 has 16 amino acids. Trimming at V came to 1 base and at J to 6 bases, leaving 13 bases not matched to a gene. The CDR3 nucleotides are TGCGCCAGCAGCTTGTCGACTAGCCCCATTTTGGGCGAGCAGTACTTC. Translating gives CASSLSTSPILGEQYF.

This rearrangement joins TRBV6-4 to TRBJ2-3, with TRBD2 identical over 13 bases. The germline CDR1 and CDR2 sequences are MRHNA and SNTAGT. This CDR3 is 15 amino acids long. Germline trimming cut 2 bases from V and 5 bases from J; bases unmatched to any gene: 1. The CDR3: CASSDRLAGGDTQYF. CDR3 DNA sequence: TGTGCCAGCAGTGACCGACTAGCGGGAGGAGATACGCAGTATTTT.

The rearrangement uses TRBV12-3 or TRBV12-4 and TRBJ2-7; 7 nucleotides line up with TRBD1. The CDR3 extends over 13 amino acids. The J segment lost 3 bases and the V segment lost 3 bases, leaving 2 bases of the junction unmatched. CDR3 region: CASSFRQGYEQYF. CDR3 nucleotide sequence: TGTGCCAGCAGTTTTAGACAGGGCTACGAGCAGTACTTC.

The chain recombines TRBV19 with TRBJ1-2, with D possibly TRBD1 on 5 matching bases. Germline CDR1 is LNHDA and CDR2 is SQIVND (reference sequence). With 5 bases removed from V and 7 bases from J, the gap between germline ends came to 11 bases. This CDR3 contains 12 residues. CDR3 sequence (DNA): TGTGCCAGTAGTCTCAGACAGACTGGCTACACCTTC. Protein: CASSLRQTGYTF.

Only one count was recorded for this clone. This chain uses TRBV7-2 with TRBJ1-2, with 9 bases that match TRBD1. V trimming: 5 bases; J trimming: 4 bases; junction bases outside the gene matches: 14. This CDR3 is built from 17 residues. Germline CDR1 SGHTA, CDR2 FQGNSA. The CDR3 sequence: CASSLTSTGGLGYGYTF. The CDR3 bases are TGTGCCAGCAGCCTGACCTCAACAGGGGGCCTCGGCTATGGCTACACCTTC.

The chain recombines TRBV5-1 with TRBJ1-4; tentatively, D is TRBD1 (6 bases). The CDR3 has 15 amino acids. In germline, CDR1 is SGHRS, CDR2 YFSETQ. The germline V and J ends were trimmed by 2 bases and 5 bases, with 13 bases remaining between them. Here the CDR3 DNA reads TGCGCCAGCAGCTTACAGGGAGGGAAAAATGAAAAACTGTTTTTT. This sequence encodes CASSLQGGKNEKLFF.